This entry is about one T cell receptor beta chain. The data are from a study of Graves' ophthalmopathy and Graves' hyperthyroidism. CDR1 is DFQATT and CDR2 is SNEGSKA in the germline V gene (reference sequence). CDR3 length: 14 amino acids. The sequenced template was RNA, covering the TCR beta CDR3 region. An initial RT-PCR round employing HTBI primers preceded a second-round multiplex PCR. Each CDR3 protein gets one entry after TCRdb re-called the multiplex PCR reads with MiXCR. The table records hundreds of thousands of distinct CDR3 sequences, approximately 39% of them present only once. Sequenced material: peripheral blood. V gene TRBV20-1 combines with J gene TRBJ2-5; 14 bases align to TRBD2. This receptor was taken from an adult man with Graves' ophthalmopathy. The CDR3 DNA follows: TGCGCGGCGAGCGGGACTAGCGGGAGACAGACCCAGTACTTC. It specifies CAASGTSGRQTQYF.